This entry describes one TCR beta chain. The specificity of this receptor is unknown. The sample holds no much larger clone one base away, and base qualities are not on file. This sample was included in a study of follicular helper T cells after annual influenza vaccination (dated by TCRdb to about 2017). As for the study more broadly: Blood was collected on days 0, 7 and 28 after each seasonal influenza vaccination. The 2013-2014 samples were cryopreserved, while the 2015 samples were processed right after collection. Six subjects had multi-year samples: four covered two vaccination seasons and two covered three seasons. One week after vaccination, a second recruited cohort of 12 to 13 subjects (Table S1) displayed a similar ICOS+CD38+ cTfh response. To look at recall of cTfh clones, some subjects were tracked through successive annual vaccinations covering the 2013-2014, 2014-2015 and 2015-2016 seasons.

Library creation used the immunoSEQ multiplex PCR assay. Adaptive Biotechnologies carried out TCRB amplification, library preparation, sequencing and preliminary bioinformatics at Survey level resolution. In the original analysis: In R, clonality was calculated as 1 minus the normalized Shannon entropy, and the Gini index was computed using the R package ineq. Overlap score was the summed counts of shared sequences divided by total counts of all sequences in both compared samples. Shared-clonotype significance used Fisher's exact test assuming a theoretical repertoire of 10^7 TCRB sequences. The table comes from immuneACCESS by way of TCRdb, which keeps in-frame sequences with V and J called. Part of the clones is missing from these tables; in studies checked, under half for an unresolved V gene and the rest for unknown reasons. V, J and clone size were drawn from that table, and D and trimming were deduced from the DNA. The sample contains roughly 10,000 clones, less than 80% of them found a single time. Roughly 1% of the sample lies in the top ten.

The junction shows trimming of 1 base on V and 5 bases on J, plus 4 bases between the germline ends. From its cysteine to its phenylalanine, the CDR3 spans 12 amino acids. The entry retains the CDR3 DNA only, 36 bases that are in frame from base 1. The germline V gene provides CDR1 SGHTA and CDR2 FQGNSA. The research as a whole found: Day 7 ICOS+CD38+ clones were most often found later in ICOS-CD38- cTfh, suggesting that subset may serve as a memory reservoir. Productive TCRB sequences were recovered from only about 8.5-20% of analyzed cells, so rare clonotypes could not be sampled. ICOS+CD38+ cTfh clonality correlated with the frequency of that population, and its change correlated with the change in circulating plasmablast frequency. A recurrent oligoclonal ICOS+CD38+ cTfh response containing tetramer and AIM influenza-specific clonotypes was recalled by successive annual vaccinations. In the assessment of influenza clone enrichment, the possibility that the much larger non-cTfh compartments were undersampled could not be ruled out.

Adults were given seasonal inactivated influenza vaccine (Fluvarix), and sorted blood CD4 subsets were followed by TCRB sequencing before and after vaccination. To be eligible, subjects had to live in the community and must not have received influenza vaccine in the previous 6 months. Exclusions included influenza vaccine contraindications, substance abuse, HIV/AIDS, active malignancy, immunomodulatory medication and active illness such as respiratory infection. Between roughly 40 and 110 mL of blood was sampled per time point. PBMC were isolated using Ficoll-Paque PLUS or SepMate separation. As a non-Tfh subset for comparison, CXCR5- memory CD4 T cells were sorted. Cell subsets were sorted from PBMC on a BD FACS Aria before DNA extraction.

The material sequenced was CXCR5- memory CD4+ T cells sorted from blood, taken 6 weeks after influenza vaccination. The intended sense of this specimen's cell subset or site label: CXCR5- memory CD4 T cells. This clonotype originated in an adult who received the influenza vaccine. The sequence links TRBV7-2 to TRBJ2-3; no confident D gene assignment can be made. The CDR3 region reads CASSLVKDTQYF. The bases are TGTGCCAGCAGCTTAGTTAAAGATACGCAGTATTTT.